This TCR beta chain was captured in a study of Ad26.COV2.S vaccination and SARS-CoV-2 variants. Method: immunoSEQ multiplex PCR; TCRdb's copy keeps in-frame clones and lacks some. The sample lists about 220,000 clones, 88% seen once, with around 10% in the top ten. The table lists this clone with a count of one. V lost 2 bases, J lost 8 bases, and 8 bases stayed unmatched. Germline lookup yields CDR1 GTSNPN and CDR2 SVGIG (reference sequence). CDR3 length: 14 residues. Treatment specified: around 19 received Ad26.COV2.S at low or high dose, single or two shots; 5 received placebo; per-sample allocation not given. Sample collection was performed on day 63 after the first vaccine or placebo injection.

This chain uses TRBV30 with TRBJ1-4; 7 bases agree with TRBD1. The sequence was collected from a person aged 18-65 years who received the Ad26.COV2.S COVID-19 vaccine or a placebo. This specimen was peripheral blood, taken in a trial of Ad26.COV2.S vaccine versus placebo. CDR3 bases: TGTGCCTGGAGTCGAAGGGGGCTGTGGGAAAAACTGTTTTTT. Its protein is CAWSRRGLWEKLFF.